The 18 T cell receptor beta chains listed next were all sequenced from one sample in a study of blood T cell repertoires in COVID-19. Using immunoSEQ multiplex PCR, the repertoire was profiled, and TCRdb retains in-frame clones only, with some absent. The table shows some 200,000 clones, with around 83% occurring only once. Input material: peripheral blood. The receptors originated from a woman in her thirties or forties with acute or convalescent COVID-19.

The CDR3 here is CASPLSSYEQYF. CDR3 DNA: TGTGCCAGCCCTCTGAGCTCCTACGAGCAGTACTTC. This rearrangement joins TRBV21-1 to TRBJ2-7; the D call in the table, TRBD2, was not verified against the DNA. TRBV21-1 represents a pseudogene. The CDR3 is 12 amino acids.

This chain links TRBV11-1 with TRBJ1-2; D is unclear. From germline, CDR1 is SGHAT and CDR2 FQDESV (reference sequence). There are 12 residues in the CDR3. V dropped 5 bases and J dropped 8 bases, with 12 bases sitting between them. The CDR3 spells CASSDYPWGYTF. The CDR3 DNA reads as TGTGCCAGCAGCGACTACCCTTGGGGCTACACCTTC.

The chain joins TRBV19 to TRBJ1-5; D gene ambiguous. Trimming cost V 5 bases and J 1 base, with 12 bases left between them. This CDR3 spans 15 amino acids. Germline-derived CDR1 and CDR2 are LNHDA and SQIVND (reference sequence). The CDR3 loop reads CASSPPAQSNQPQHF. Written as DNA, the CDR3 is TGTGCCAGTAGTCCTCCCGCCCAGAGCAATCAGCCCCAGCATTTT.

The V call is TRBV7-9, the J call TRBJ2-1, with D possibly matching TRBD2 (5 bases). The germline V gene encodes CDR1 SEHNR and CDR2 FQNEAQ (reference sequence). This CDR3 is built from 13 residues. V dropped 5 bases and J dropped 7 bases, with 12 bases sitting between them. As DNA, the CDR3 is TGTGCCAGCAGCCCCAACCGGAGGAATGAGCAGTTCTTC. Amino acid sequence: CASSPNRRNEQFF.

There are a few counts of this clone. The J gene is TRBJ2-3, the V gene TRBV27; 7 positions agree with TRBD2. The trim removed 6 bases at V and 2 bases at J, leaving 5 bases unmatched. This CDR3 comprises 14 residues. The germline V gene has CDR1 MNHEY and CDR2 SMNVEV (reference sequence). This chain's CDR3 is CASSPTSPTDTQYF. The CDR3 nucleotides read TGTGCCAGCAGCCCGACTAGCCCCACAGATACGCAGTATTTT.

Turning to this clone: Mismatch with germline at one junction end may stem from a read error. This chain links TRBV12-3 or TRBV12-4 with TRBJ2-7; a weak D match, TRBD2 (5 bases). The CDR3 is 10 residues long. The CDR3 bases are TGTGCCAGCAGTTCGAGAGGGATGGTTTTC. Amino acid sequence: CASSSRGMVF.

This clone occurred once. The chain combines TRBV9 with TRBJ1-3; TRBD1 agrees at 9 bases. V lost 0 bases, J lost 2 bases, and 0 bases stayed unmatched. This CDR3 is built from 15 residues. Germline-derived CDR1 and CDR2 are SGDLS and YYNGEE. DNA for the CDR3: TGTGCCAGCAGCGTAGGGACAGGGGCTGGAAACACCATATATTTT. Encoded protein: CASSVGTGAGNTIYF.

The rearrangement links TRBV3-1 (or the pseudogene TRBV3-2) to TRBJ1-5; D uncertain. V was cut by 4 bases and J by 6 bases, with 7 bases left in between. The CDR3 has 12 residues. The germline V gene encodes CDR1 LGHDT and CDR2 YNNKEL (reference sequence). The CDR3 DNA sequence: TGTGCCAGCAGCCGATCGGGTCAGCCCCAGCATTTT. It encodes CASSRSGQPQHF.

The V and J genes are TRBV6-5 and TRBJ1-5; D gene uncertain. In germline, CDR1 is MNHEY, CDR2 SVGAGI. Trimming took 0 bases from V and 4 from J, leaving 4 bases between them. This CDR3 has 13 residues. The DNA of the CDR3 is TGTGCCAGCAGTTACTCTAAAAATCAGCCCCAGCATTTT. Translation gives CASSYSKNQPQHF.

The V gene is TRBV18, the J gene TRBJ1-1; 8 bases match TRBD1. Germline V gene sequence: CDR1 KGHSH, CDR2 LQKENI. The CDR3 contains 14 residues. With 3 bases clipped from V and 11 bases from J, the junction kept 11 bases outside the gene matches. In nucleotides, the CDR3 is TGTGCCAGCTCACCGGGACAGGACATAGGGGGTGCTTTCTTT. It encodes CASSPGQDIGGAFF.

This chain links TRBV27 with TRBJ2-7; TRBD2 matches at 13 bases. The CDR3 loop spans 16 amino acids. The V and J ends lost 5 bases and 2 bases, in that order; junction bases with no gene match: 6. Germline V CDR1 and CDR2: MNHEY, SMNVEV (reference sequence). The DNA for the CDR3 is TGTGCCAGCAGTAGGACTAGCGGGGGAATCACCTACGAGCAGTACTTC. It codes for CASSRTSGGITYEQYF.

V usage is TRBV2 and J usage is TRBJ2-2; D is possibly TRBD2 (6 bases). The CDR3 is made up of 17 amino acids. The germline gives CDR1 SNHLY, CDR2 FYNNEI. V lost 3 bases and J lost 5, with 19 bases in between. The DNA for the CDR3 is TGTGCCAGCAGTGATAAACCCCCGGAGGGCCCAACCGGGGAGCTGTTTTTT. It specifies CASSDKPPEGPTGELFF.

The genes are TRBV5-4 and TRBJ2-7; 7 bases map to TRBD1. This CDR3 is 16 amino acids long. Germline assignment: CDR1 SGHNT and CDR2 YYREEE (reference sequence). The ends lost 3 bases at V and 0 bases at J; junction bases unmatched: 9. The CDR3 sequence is CASSSRRTGDSYEQYF. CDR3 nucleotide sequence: TGTGCCAGCAGCTCCCGGAGGACAGGAGACTCCTACGAGCAGTACTTC. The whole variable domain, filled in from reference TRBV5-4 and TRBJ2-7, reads ETGVTQSPTHLIKTRGQQVTLRCSSQSGHNTVSWYQQALGQGPQFIFQYYREEENGRGNFPPRFSGLQFPNYSSELNVNALELDDSALYLCASSSRRTGDSYEQYFGPGTRLTVT.

The CDR3 reads CASSLGDRINEQFF. The CDR3 nucleotides are TGTGCCAGCAGCTTAGGGGACAGGATCAATGAGCAGTTCTTC. The V call is TRBV13, the J call TRBJ2-1, with 7 bases matching TRBD1. Germline V lookup: CDR1 PRHDT, CDR2 FYEKMQ (reference sequence). This CDR3 region has 14 residues. V lost 0 bases to trimming and J lost 6 bases; unmatched junction nucleotides: 2.

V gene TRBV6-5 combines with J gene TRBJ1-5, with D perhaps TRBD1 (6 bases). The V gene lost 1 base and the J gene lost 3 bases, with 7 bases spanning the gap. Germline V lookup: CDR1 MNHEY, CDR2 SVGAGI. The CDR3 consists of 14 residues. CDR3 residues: CASSYWDTNQPQHF. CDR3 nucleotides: TGTGCCAGCAGTTACTGGGACACCAATCAGCCCCAGCATTTT.

Written as DNA, the CDR3 is TGTGCCTGGAGAATTTCCTTCTATAATTCACCCCTCCACTTT. Translation: CAWRISFYNSPLHF. The chain links TRBV30 to TRBJ1-6, with D uncertain. V gave up 3 bases and J gave up 3 bases, with 9 bases separating them. This CDR3 contains 14 residues. CDR1 and CDR2 (germline): GTSNPN, SVGIG (reference sequence).

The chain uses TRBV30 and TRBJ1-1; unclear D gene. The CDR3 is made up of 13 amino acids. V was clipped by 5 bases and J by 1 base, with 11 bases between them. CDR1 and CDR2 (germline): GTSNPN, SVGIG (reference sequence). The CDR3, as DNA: TGTGCCTGGGTTGGACTGTGGAACACTGAAGCTTTCTTT. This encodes CAWVGLWNTEAFF.

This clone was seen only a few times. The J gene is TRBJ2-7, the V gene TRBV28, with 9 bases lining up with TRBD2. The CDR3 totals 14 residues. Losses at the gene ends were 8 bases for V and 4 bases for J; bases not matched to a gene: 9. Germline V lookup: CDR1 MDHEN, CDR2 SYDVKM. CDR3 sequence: CASLGAGGFYEQYF. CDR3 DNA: TGTGCCAGCCTGGGAGCGGGGGGCTTTTACGAGCAGTACTTC.